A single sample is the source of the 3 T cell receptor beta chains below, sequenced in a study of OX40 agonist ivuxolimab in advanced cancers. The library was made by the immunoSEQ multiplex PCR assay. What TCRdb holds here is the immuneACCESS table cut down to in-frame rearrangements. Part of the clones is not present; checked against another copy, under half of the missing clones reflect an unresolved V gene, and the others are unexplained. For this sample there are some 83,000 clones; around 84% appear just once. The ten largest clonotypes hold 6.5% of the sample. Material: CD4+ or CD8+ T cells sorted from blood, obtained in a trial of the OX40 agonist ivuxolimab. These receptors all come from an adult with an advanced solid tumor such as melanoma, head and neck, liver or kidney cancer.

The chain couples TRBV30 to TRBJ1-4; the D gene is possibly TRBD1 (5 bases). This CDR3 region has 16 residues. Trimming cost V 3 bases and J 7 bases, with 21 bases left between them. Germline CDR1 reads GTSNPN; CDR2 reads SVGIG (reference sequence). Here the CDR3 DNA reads TGTGCCTGGAGGCTAAATGGGCCAGGGTCTTTTGAAAAACTGTTTTTT. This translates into CAWRLNGPGSFEKLFF.

The DNA of the CDR3 is TGTGCCAGCAGTGAAGCGCGGGTGAGCAGCAATCAGCCCCAGCATTTT. Translation: CASSEARVSSNQPQHF. V gene TRBV6-1 combines with J gene TRBJ1-5; D uncertain. Deletions cut 0 bases from V and 1 base from J, with 10 bases between. The CDR3 sequence is 16 residues long. Germline CDR1 and CDR2: MNHNS and SASEGT.

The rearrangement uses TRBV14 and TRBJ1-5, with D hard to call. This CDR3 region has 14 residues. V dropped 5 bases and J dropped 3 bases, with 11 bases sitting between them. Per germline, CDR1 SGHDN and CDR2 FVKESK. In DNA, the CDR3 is TGTGCCAGCAGCAAACGGGGTTTCAATCAGCCCCAGCATTTT. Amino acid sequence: CASSKRGFNQPQHF. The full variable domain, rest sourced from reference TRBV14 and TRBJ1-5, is EAGVTQFPSHSVIEKGQTVTLRCDPISGHDNLYWYRRVMGKEIKFLLHFVKESKQDESGMPNNRFLAERTGGTYSTLKVQPAELEDSGVYFCASSKRGFNQPQHFGDGTRLSIL.